The following is a TCR beta chain sequence with its context. This clone's antigen is unknown. The input lacks base qualities; no much larger clone sits a single base away. Libraries were prepared through the immunoSEQ multiplex PCR assay. Genomic DNA was extracted from the sorted cells, and Adaptive Biotechnologies' automated high-throughput method was used to sequence the TCR beta V, D and J regions. CDR3 regions were amplified with a two-step, bias-controlled multiplex PCR. Amplified TCR beta libraries were sequenced on an Illumina instrument. As for the authors' bioinformatics: The demultiplexed reads were processed to cut down on amplification and sequencing bias, and the IMGT database was used to assign CDR3 sequences to gene families. ImmunoSEQ software version 2.0 was used to analyze the repertoire data. Out-of-frame sequences and sequences with stop codons in the CDR3 were removed from clonotype lists. Clonotypes with a frequency below 0.01% were excluded because such clonotypes corresponded to less than one cell. Richness was calculated by dividing observed richness by the number of input cells, and evenness was calculated by dividing Shannon entropy by the log of observed richness. Simpson diversity and Morisita-Horn overlap indices were used to quantify repertoire diversity and similarity between time points. Clonotypes were categorized as dominant (>1%), sub-dominant (0.5-0.99%), low abundance (0.1-0.49%) or lowest abundance (<0.1%). A germline index was calculated as total CDR3 length minus total nucleotide additions, divided by total CDR3 length. TCRdb's version of the immuneACCESS table is confined to in-frame rearrangements and falls short of the full clone set. An unresolved V gene accounts for under half of the shortfall where checked; the remainder is of unknown origin. That table supplies the V and J calls and clone size; D and trimming were determined from the DNA. For this sample there are approximately 50,000 clones; roughly 91% appear just once. The leading ten clones occupy 0.95% to 1.1% of the sample.

These data belong to a study of memory CD8 T cells in hepatitis C reinfection (TCRdb year 2017). Regarding the study in general: Two consecutive HCV infections were spontaneously resolved by three donors, whereas a primary infection was cleared by two donors who then became chronically infected after reinfection. HCV reinfection was defined as a positive HCV RNA test following two negative tests taken at least 60 days apart. Pre-reinfection samples were taken from 55 to 20 weeks before reinfection was detected. In about five donors, the study followed the TCR beta repertoire of virus-specific CD8 T cells over time through an HCV reinfection episode. Between about 2009 and 2013, 5 or 6 reinfection cases with stored pre-reinfection samples were identified. Participants who had resolved a prior HCV infection were followed every 3 months in the reinfection study.

V trim: 5 bases; J trim: 6 bases; unmatched bases: 6. The germline V gene encodes CDR1 SGHNT and CDR2 YYREEE (reference sequence). Reading from cysteine to phenylalanine, the CDR3 counts 14 amino acids. The CDR3 DNA has 42 bases and is translated from base 1. Results and caveats for the whole study, not just this receptor: Because the study included only a few donors, definitive conclusions about public clonotypes linked to secondary clearance could not be reached.

Read against the paper, the sample's time point label means: pre-reinfection, 55 to 20 weeks before reinfection detection. TCR sequencing was performed on the sorted cells directly ex vivo, without any in vitro expansion beforehand. Donors were people who inject drugs enrolled in the Montreal Acute Hepatitis C Cohort Study (HEPCO) in Canada. As controls, total naive CD8 T cells were sorted as viable CD3+ CD8+ CD45RO- cells from two donors at all three reinfection time points. Before sorting, cryopreserved peripheral blood mononuclear cells were thawed and CD8 T cells were purified from those thawed cells. The MACS CD8+ T cell Isolation Kit was used to enrich CD8 T cells by negative selection. A BD FACSAria II sorter with FACSDiva software was used for cell sorting, and FlowJo was used for data analysis.

Input material: naive CD8+ T cells sorted from blood. The label giving this sample's cell subset or site can be read as: total naive CD8+CD45RO- T cells. The chain joins TRBV5-4 to TRBJ2-2, and TRBD1 aligns with 8 junction nucleotides. The sequence was collected from a young man with hepatitis C virus infection. The bases read TGTGCCAGCAGTTCCGCAGGGGGCGCCGGGGAGCTGTTTTTT. This yields the protein CASSSAGGAGELFF.